This T cell receptor beta chain was captured by sequencing in a study of post-analysis software for immune sequencing data (dated by TCRdb to the mid-2010s). In terms of the full investigation: Recorded disease courses included relapsing-remitting, secondary progressive and progressive-relapsing multiple sclerosis, with some patients lacking subtype annotation. Patient repertoires were compared against roughly 10 previously published healthy control repertoires from donors aged roughly 6 to 28 years. A subset of samples was prepared in parallel using single-end sample barcoding, then pooled and co-amplified after Illumina adapter ligation.

On the study overall, not on this receptor specifically: Patients showed significantly higher frequencies than controls for a few TRBV segments, among them TRBV5-6, TRBV5-1 and TRBV20-1. When samples were clustered directly using the F measure, samples prepared in the same batch co-clustered strongly, which prompted a batch-effect correction. The multiple sclerosis patient group was slightly younger than the control group. Significantly lower normalized Chao1 diversity was found in multiple sclerosis patients than in controls, suggesting substantial peripheral T-cell clonal expansion.

To demonstrate the VDJtools post-analysis software, TCR beta repertoires were profiled from the peripheral blood of 10 to 15 young patients with multiple sclerosis. Multiple sclerosis patients were children and adolescents aged about 6 to 17 years. Libraries were constructed by PCR. The sequencer was an Illumina HiSeq 2500. To reduce PCR and sequencing biases, unique molecular identifiers were built into the TCR beta cDNA libraries. Approximately 500,000 cDNA molecules were obtained per 1 to 10 million input T cells, so each molecule approximated one T cell. The patient libraries were prepared and sequenced using the same protocol as the earlier healthy control dataset. Within a given batch, samples were prepared together, multiplexed and sequenced on the same HiSeq lane. Under the source paper's analysis protocol: MIGEC handled the raw barcoded reads, throwing out single-read molecular identifier groups before consensus assembly and CDR3 extraction. VDJtools was used for post-analysis of the clonotype tables, with diversity normalized by down-sampling every dataset to the smallest sample size. Repertoire overlap clustering matched CDR3 amino acid but not nucleotide sequences to correct batch-related cross-sample contamination. TCRdb trimmed the raw reads at Q25, called clones with MiXCR and kept productive beta chains. Records with the same CDR3 protein are collapsed into one entry carrying the most frequent genes and DNA. TCRdb, not the authors, supplied the V and J calls. The sample data list about 820,000 distinct CDR3 sequences, and approximately 50% of these were observed just once. The top ten clones comprise approximately 4.5% of the sample.

The germline V gene (reference sequence) sets CDR1 to SEHNR and CDR2 to FQNEAQ. The CDR3 covers 15 residues, taking in both the cysteine and the phenylalanine. Only the CDR3 region is kept as DNA, spanning 45 bases read in frame from base 1. From V the trimming removes 5 bases and from J it removes 0 bases, while the gene matches leave 6 bases of the junction unaccounted for. To note about this clonotype: Its antigen is unknown. The sample holds no much larger clone one base away, and base qualities are not on file.

The V and J genes are TRBV7-9 and TRBJ2-7, and 8 bases in between align with TRBD1. This clonotype was obtained from a girl aged 10 to 17 with multiple sclerosis. Sequenced sample: blood. The CDR3 is CASSPEGTGSYEQYF. The nucleotide sequence is TGTGCCAGCAGCCCGGAAGGGACAGGCTCCTACGAGCAGTACTTC.